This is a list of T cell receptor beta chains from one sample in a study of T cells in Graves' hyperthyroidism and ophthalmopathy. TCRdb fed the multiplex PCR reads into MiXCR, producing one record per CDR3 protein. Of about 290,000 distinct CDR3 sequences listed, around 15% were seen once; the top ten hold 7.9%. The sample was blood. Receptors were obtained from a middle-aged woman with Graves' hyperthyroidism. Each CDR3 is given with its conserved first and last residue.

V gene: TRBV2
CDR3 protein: CASSEGLSLRQPQHF

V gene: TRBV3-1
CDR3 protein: CASSHTRTGFGEQYF

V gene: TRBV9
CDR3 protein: CASSLDRGRSPLHF

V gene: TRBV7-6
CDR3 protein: CASSLDPGTYEQYF

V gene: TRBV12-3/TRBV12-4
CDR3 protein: CASTEGFLGETQYF

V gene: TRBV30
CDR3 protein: CAFHSGTRGETQYF

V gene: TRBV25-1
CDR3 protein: CASSELATWETQYF

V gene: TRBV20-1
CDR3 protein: CSASWGGDNEQFF

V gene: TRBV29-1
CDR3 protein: CSVEVSGTTDTQYF

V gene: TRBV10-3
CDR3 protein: CAITEAGSYNEQFF

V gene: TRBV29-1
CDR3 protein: CSVGLARSTDTQYF

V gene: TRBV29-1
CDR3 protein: CSAPIPTGGNEQFF

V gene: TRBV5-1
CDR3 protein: CASSLGTSGTYNEQFF

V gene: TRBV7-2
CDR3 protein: CASSFWWASDPKNEQFF

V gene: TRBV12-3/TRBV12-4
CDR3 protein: CASSSWDSYNEQFF